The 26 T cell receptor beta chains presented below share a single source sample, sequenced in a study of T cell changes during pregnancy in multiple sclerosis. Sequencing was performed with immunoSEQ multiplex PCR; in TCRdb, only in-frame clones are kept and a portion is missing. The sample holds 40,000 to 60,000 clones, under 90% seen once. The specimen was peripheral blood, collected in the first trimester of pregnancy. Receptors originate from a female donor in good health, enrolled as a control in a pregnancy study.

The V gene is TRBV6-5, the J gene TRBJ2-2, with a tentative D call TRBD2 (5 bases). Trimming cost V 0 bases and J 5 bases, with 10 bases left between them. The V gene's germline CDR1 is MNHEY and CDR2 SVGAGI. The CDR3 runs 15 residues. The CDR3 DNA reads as TGTGCCAGCAGTTACTCGAATCCGGGGACCGGGGAGCTGTTTTTT. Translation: CASSYSNPGTGELFF.

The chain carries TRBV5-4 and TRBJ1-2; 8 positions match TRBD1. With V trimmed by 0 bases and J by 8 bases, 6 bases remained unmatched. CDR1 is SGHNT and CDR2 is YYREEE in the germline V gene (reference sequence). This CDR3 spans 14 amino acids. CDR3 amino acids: CASSLDRGKEGYTF. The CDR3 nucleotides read TGTGCCAGCAGCTTGGACAGGGGGAAAGAGGGCTACACCTTC.

In nucleotides, the CDR3 is TGTGCCAGCAGTGACCCGGGACTAGCGACCAATGAGCAGTTCTTC. Its translation: CASSDPGLATNEQFF. The chain combines TRBV6-4 with TRBJ2-1, with 10 bases lining up with TRBD2. After removal of 2 bases from V and 6 bases from J, the junction contained 4 bases not matched to a gene. The CDR3 runs 15 residues. Germline-derived CDR1 and CDR2 are MRHNA and SNTAGT.

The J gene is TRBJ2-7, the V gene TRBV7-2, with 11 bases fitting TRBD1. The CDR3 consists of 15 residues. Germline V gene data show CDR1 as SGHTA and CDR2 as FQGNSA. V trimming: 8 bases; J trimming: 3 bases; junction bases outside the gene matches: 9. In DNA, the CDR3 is TGTGCCAGCGCCGGAGGACAGGGGGCTAACTACGAGCAGTACTTC. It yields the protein CASAGGQGANYEQYF.

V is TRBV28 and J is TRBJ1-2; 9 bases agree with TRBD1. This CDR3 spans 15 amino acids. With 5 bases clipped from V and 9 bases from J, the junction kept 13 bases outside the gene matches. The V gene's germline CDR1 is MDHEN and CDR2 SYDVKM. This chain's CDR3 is CASSSQTGGPVSYTF. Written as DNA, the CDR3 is TGTGCCAGCAGTAGCCAAACAGGGGGCCCCGTAAGCTACACCTTC.

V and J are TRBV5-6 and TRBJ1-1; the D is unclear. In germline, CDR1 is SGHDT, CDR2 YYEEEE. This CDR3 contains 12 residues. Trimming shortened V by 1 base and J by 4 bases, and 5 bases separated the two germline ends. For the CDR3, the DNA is TGTGCCAGCAGCTTGTTCCGCACTGAAGCTTTCTTT. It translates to CASSLFRTEAFF.

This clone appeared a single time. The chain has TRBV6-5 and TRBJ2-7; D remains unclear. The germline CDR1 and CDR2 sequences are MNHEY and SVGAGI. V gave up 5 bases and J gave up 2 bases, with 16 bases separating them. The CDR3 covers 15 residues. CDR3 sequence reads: CASSVNGLQPYEQYF. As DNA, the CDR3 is TGTGCCAGCAGTGTTAACGGTCTGCAACCCTACGAGCAGTACTTC.

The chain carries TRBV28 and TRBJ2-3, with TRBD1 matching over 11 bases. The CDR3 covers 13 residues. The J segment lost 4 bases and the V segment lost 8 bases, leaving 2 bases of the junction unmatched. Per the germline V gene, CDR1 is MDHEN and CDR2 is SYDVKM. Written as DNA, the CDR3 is TGTGCCAGCCGGGGACAGGGGGCAGATACGCAGTATTTT. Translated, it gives CASRGQGADTQYF.

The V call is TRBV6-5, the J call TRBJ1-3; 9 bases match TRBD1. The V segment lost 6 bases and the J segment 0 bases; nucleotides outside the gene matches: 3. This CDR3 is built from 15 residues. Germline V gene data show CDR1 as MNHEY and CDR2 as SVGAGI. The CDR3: CASRGQGTSGNTIYF. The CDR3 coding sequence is TGTGCCAGCAGGGGACAGGGAACCTCTGGAAACACCATATATTTT.

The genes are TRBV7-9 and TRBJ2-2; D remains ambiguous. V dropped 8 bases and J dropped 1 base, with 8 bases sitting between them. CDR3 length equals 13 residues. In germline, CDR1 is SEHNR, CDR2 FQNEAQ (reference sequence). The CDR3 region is CASRPGNTGELFF. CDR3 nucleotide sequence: TGTGCCAGCCGACCGGGGAACACCGGGGAGCTGTTTTTT.

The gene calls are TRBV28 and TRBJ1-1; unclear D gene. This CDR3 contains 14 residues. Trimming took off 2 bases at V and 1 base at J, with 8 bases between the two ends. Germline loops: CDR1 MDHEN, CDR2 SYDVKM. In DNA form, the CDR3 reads TGTGCCAGCAGTTTACTCTCAGGGAACACTGAAGCTTTCTTT. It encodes CASSLLSGNTEAFF.

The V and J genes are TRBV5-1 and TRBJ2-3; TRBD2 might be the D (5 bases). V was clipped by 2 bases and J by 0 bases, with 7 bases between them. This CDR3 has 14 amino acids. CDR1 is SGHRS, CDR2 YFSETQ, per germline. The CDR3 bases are TGCGCCAGCAGCTTCGGGGTTAGCACAGATACGCAGTATTTT. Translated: CASSFGVSTDTQYF.

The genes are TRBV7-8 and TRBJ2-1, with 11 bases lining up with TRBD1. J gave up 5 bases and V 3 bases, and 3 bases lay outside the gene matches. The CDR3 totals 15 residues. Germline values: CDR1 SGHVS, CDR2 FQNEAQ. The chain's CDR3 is CASSLADRGHNEQFF. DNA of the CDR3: TGTGCCAGCAGCTTGGCGGACAGGGGGCACAATGAGCAGTTCTTC.

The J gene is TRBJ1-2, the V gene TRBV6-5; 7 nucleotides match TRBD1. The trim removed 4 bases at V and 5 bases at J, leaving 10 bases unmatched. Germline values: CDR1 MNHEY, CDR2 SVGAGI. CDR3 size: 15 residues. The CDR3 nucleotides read TGTGCCAGCAGTTTAACAGGGGACGTCTTGTATGGCTACACCTTC. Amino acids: CASSLTGDVLYGYTF.

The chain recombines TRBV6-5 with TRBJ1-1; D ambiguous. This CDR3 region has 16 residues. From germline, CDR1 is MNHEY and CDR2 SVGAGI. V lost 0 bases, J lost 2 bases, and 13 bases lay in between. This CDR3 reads CASSYSWAPPNTEAFF. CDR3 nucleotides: TGTGCCAGCAGTTACTCCTGGGCACCCCCTAACACTGAAGCTTTCTTT.

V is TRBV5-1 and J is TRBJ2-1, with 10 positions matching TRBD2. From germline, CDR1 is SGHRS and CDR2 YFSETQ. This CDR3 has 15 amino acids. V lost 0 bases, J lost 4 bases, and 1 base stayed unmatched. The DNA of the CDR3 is TGCGCCAGCAGCTTGGAGCGGGGGGGGTACAATGAGCAGTTCTTC. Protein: CASSLERGGYNEQFF.

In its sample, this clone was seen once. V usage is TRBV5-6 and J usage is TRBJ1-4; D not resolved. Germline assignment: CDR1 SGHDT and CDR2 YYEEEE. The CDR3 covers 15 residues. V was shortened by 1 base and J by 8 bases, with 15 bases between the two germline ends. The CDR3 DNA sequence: TGTGCCAGCAGCTTGCTTTCCGCAACGGGAGAAAAACTGTTTTTT. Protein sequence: CASSLLSATGEKLFF. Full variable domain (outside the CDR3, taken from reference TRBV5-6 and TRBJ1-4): DAGVTQSPTHLIKTRGQQVTLRCSPKSGHDTVSWYQQALGQGPQFIFQYYEEEERQRGNFPDRFSGHQFPNYSSELNVNALLLGDSALYLCASSLLSATGEKLFFGSGTQLSVL.

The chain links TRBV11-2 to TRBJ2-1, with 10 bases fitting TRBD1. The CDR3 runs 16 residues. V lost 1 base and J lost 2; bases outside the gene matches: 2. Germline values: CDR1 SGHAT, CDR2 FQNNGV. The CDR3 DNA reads TGTGCCAGCAGCTTAGGCGGGACAGGGGCCTACAATGAGCAGTTCTTC. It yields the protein CASSLGGTGAYNEQFF.

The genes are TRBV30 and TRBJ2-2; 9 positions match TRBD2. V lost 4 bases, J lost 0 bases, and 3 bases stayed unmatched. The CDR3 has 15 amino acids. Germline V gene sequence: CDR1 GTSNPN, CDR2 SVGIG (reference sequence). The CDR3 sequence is CAWTGGRANTGELFF. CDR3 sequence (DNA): TGTGCCTGGACGGGCGGGAGGGCGAACACCGGGGAGCTGTTTTTT.

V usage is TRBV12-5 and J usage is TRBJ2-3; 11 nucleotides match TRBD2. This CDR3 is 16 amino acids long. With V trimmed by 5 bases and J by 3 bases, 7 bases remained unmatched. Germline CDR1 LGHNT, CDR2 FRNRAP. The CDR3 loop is CASGRPGLAVTDTQYF. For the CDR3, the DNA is TGTGCTAGTGGTAGACCGGGACTAGCGGTAACAGATACGCAGTATTTT.

The CDR3 sequence: CASSPGGGASYEQYF. DNA for the CDR3: TGTGCCAGCAGCCCCGGCGGGGGGGCCTCCTACGAGCAGTACTTC. The chain is built from TRBV5-6 and TRBJ2-7; 9 nucleotides agree with TRBD2. The ends lost 4 bases at V and 0 bases at J; junction bases unmatched: 5. The CDR3 is 15 amino acids. Germline-derived CDR1 and CDR2 are SGHDT and YYEEEE.

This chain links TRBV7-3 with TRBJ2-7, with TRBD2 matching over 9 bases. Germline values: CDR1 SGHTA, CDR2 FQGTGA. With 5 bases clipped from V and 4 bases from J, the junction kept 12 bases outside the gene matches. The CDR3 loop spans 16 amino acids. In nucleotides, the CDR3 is TGTGCCAGCAGCCCGACCGGGACTAGCCCTACTTACGAGCAGTACTTC. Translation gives CASSPTGTSPTYEQYF.

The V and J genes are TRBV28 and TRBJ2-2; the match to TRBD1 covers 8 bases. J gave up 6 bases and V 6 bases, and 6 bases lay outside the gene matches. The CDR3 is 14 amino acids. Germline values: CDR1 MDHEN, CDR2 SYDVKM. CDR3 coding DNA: TGTGCCAGCAGGCCTCCGGACAGGGCCGGGGAGCTGTTTTTT. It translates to CASRPPDRAGELFF.

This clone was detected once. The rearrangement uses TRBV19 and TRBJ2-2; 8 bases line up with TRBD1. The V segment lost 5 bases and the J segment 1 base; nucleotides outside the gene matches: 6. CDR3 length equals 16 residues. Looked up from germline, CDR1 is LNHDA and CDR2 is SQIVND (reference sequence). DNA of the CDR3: TGTGCCAGTAGTCCCTGGACAGGGAAGAACACCGGGGAGCTGTTTTTT. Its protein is CASSPWTGKNTGELFF.

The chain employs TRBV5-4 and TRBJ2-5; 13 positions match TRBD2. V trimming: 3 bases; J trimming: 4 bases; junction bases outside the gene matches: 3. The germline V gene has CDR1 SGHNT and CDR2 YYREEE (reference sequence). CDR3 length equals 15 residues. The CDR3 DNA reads TGTGCCAGCAGCTCAGGACTAGCGGGGGTAGAGACCCAGTACTTC. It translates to CASSSGLAGVETQYF.

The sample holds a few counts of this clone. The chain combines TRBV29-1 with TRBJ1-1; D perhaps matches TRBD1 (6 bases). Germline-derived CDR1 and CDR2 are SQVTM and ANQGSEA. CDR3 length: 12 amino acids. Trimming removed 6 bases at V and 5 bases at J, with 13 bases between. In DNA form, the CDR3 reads TGCAGCGTAACAGGGTTGTTAACTGAAGCTTTCTTT. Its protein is CSVTGLLTEAFF.